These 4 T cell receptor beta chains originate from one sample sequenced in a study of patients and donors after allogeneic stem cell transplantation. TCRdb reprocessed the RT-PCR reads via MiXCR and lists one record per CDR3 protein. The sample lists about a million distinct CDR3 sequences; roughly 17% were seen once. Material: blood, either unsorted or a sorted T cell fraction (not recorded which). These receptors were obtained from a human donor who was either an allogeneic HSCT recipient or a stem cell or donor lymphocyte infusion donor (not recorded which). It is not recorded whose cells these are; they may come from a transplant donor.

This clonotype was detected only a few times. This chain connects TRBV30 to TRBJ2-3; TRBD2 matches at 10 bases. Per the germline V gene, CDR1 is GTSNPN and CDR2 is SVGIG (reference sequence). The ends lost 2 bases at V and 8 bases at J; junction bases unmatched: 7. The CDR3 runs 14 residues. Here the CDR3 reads CAWSLSGRARTQYF. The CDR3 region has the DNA TGTGCCTGGAGTTTGAGCGGGAGGGCCCGTACGCAGTATTTT.

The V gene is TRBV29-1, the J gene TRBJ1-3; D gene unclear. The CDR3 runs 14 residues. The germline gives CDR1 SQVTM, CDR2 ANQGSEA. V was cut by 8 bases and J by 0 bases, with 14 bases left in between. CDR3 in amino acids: CSFLDGNSGNTIYF. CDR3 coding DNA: TGCAGCTTTTTAGACGGCAACTCTGGAAACACCATATATTTT.

The chain's CDR3 is CASSQQLQGAKNIQYF. CDR3 bases: TGTGCCAGCAGTCAACAACTACAGGGGGCCAAAAACATTCAGTACTTC. The gene calls are TRBV6-2 or TRBV6-3 and TRBJ2-4, with 7 positions matching TRBD1. The germline V gene encodes CDR1 MNHEY and CDR2 SVGEGT. V lost 5 bases and J lost 1; bases outside the gene matches: 8. The CDR3 length is 16 residues.

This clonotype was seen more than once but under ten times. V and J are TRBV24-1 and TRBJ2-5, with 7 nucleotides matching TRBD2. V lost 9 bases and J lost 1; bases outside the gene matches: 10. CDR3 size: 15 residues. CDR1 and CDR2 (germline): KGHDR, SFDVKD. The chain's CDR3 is CATRAGKKIQETQYF. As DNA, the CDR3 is TGTGCCACCCGAGCGGGGAAAAAAATCCAAGAGACCCAGTACTTC.